A selection of T cell receptor beta chains follows, all from one sample in a study of cytomegalovirus exposure and HLA in healthy donors. Here immunoSEQ multiplex PCR was the method, and the copy in TCRdb shows in-frame clones only, minus some. This table has more than 200,000 clones, under 70% appearing once. Input material: PBMCs. The receptor source for this set is a man aged 40-50 years in good health and CMV-seropositive. Both conserved end residues are part of each CDR3. Each record gives: clone size, J gene, CDR3 length, V gene, D gene, CDR3 DNA, CDR3 protein. The D gene is left open where the match is weak. Size is omitted from some rows. Given values are once, few, many or a class for expanded clones.

clone size: NA; J gene: TRBJ2-1; CDR3 length: 15; V gene: TRBV7-8; D gene: TRBD2; CDR3 DNA: TGTGCCAGCAGCTTAGCCGGACTAGAATACAATGAGCAGTTCTTC; CDR3 protein: CASSLAGLEYNEQFF
clone size: NA; J gene: TRBJ1-6; CDR3 length: 14; V gene: TRBV7-9; D gene: NA; CDR3 DNA: TGTGCCAGCAGCCCTTTGCTCGGGGAGTCACCCCTCCACTTT; CDR3 protein: CASSPLLGESPLHF
clone size: NA; J gene: TRBJ2-7; CDR3 length: 16; V gene: TRBV4-2; D gene: TRBD2; CDR3 DNA: TGTGCCAGCAGCCGGGGGACTAGCGGCCCTACTAACGAGCAGTACTTC; CDR3 protein: CASSRGTSGPTNEQYF
clone size: NA; J gene: TRBJ1-6; CDR3 length: 16; V gene: TRBV7-2; D gene: TRBD1; CDR3 DNA: TGTGCCAGCAGCCCTCACGGACAGGGATCGGGGTCACCCCTCCACTTT; CDR3 protein: CASSPHGQGSGSPLHF
clone size: NA; J gene: TRBJ2-7; CDR3 length: 14; V gene: TRBV10-3; D gene: NA; CDR3 DNA: TGTGCCATCAGTGAGTCCCAGGGTGTCTACGAGCAGTACTTC; CDR3 protein: CAISESQGVYEQYF
clone size: NA; J gene: TRBJ2-3; CDR3 length: 17; V gene: TRBV28; D gene: TRBD2; CDR3 DNA: TGTGCCAGCAGTTCCGGGACTAGCGGTCTTAGCACAGATACGCAGTATTTT; CDR3 protein: CASSSGTSGLSTDTQYF
clone size: NA; J gene: TRBJ2-1; CDR3 length: 14; V gene: TRBV25-1; D gene: NA; CDR3 DNA: TGTGCCAGCAGTGAAGAGCTCTCCTACAATGAGCAGTTCTTC; CDR3 protein: CASSEELSYNEQFF
clone size: NA; J gene: TRBJ1-2; CDR3 length: 14; V gene: TRBV2; D gene: TRBD1; CDR3 DNA: TGTGCCAGCAGGACAGGGGGTATCAACTATGGCTACACCTTC; CDR3 protein: CASRTGGINYGYTF
clone size: NA; J gene: TRBJ1-2; CDR3 length: 15; V gene: TRBV6-5; D gene: TRBD1; CDR3 DNA: TGTGCCAGCAGCCCACGACAGGGGTATAACTATGGCTACACCTTC; CDR3 protein: CASSPRQGYNYGYTF
clone size: NA; J gene: TRBJ1-5; CDR3 length: 13; V gene: TRBV10-2; D gene: NA; CDR3 DNA: TGCGCCAGCAGATACCGCGAACAGGAGCCCCAGCATTTT; CDR3 protein: CASRYREQEPQHF
clone size: few; J gene: TRBJ1-2; CDR3 length: 14; V gene: TRBV7-3; D gene: NA; CDR3 DNA: TGTGCCAGCAGGTTCAGGGTATTAAACTATGGCTACACCTTC; CDR3 protein: CASRFRVLNYGYTF
clone size: NA; J gene: TRBJ1-1; CDR3 length: 15; V gene: TRBV25-1; D gene: NA; CDR3 DNA: TGTGCCAGCAGTCCAGCAGACAGCCCTGGGACTGAAGCTTTCTTT; CDR3 protein: CASSPADSPGTEAFF
clone size: NA; J gene: TRBJ1-5; CDR3 length: 15; V gene: TRBV19; D gene: TRBD1; CDR3 DNA: TGTGCCAGTAGTCCGGGGACAGTTCTTAATCAGCCCCAGCATTTT; CDR3 protein: CASSPGTVLNQPQHF
clone size: NA; J gene: TRBJ2-1; CDR3 length: 16; V gene: TRBV27; D gene: NA; CDR3 DNA: TGTGCCAGCGGACCCCGCGGGGGCCCCTCCTACAATGAGCAGTTCTTC; CDR3 protein: CASGPRGGPSYNEQFF
clone size: NA; J gene: TRBJ1-4; CDR3 length: 17; V gene: TRBV18; D gene: NA; CDR3 DNA: TGTGCCAGCTCACCGCCTCTTTATTGGGGAGCGAATGAAAAACTGTTTTTT; CDR3 protein: CASSPPLYWGANEKLFF
clone size: NA; J gene: TRBJ2-2; CDR3 length: 16; V gene: TRBV21-1; D gene: NA; CDR3 DNA: TGTGCCAGCAGCAAAGAGGCAGGCGGAGGGACCGGGGAGCTGTTTTTT; CDR3 protein: CASSKEAGGGTGELFF
clone size: NA; J gene: TRBJ1-5; CDR3 length: 13; V gene: TRBV11-2; D gene: TRBD1; CDR3 DNA: TGTGCCAGCAGCTTCCAGGGGGGTCAGCCCCAGCATTTT; CDR3 protein: CASSFQGGQPQHF
clone size: once; J gene: TRBJ2-5; CDR3 length: 14; V gene: TRBV2; D gene: NA; CDR3 DNA: TGTGCCAGCAGTGAATTGGTAGCGGCAGAGACCCAGTACTTC; CDR3 protein: CASSELVAAETQYF
clone size: NA; J gene: TRBJ1-3; CDR3 length: 15; V gene: TRBV4-1; D gene: TRBD1; CDR3 DNA: TGCGCCAGCAGCCAAGTCATGGGACAGATGGACACCATATATTTT; CDR3 protein: CASSQVMGQMDTIYF
clone size: NA; J gene: TRBJ2-7; CDR3 length: 17; V gene: TRBV7-9; D gene: TRBD1; CDR3 DNA: TGTGCCAGCAGCTTTTCGGGTATCGGGACAGAAGCCTACGAGCAGTACTTC; CDR3 protein: CASSFSGIGTEAYEQYF
clone size: NA; J gene: TRBJ2-2; CDR3 length: 15; V gene: TRBV27; D gene: NA; CDR3 DNA: TGTGCCAGCAGTTCGACTACTCCTAGGACCGGGGAGCTGTTTTTT; CDR3 protein: CASSSTTPRTGELFF
clone size: NA; J gene: TRBJ2-2; CDR3 length: 13; V gene: TRBV9; D gene: NA; CDR3 DNA: TGTGCCAGCAGCGTAGCTGAGGACGGGGAGCTGTTTTTT; CDR3 protein: CASSVAEDGELFF
clone size: NA; J gene: TRBJ1-4; CDR3 length: 17; V gene: TRBV13; D gene: NA; CDR3 DNA: TGTGCCAGCAGCTTAGGCGGGGGGCGGGCAACTAATGAAAAACTGTTTTTT; CDR3 protein: CASSLGGGRATNEKLFF
clone size: NA; J gene: TRBJ2-5; CDR3 length: 15; V gene: TRBV29-1; D gene: NA; CDR3 DNA: TGCAGCGTTGAATTGGGAGCAAACAGCCAAGAGACCCAGTACTTC; CDR3 protein: CSVELGANSQETQYF